This T cell receptor beta chain emerged from a study of cytotoxic CD8 clonotypes in ibrutinib-treated CLL. Study overall: Among responders, some 25 were partial and 2 complete; after median about 70 months, approximately 15 stayed remitted and roughly 12 progressed. General study findings and limits: Collection times varied between progressing and sustained-remission patients. Public clonotypes were seen rarely and were contracted or stable on treatment.

On this clone itself: Antigen: not known.

Deep sequencing aimed at 1 in 200,000 to 1 in 1 million T cells' resolution. Libraries were prepared by immunoSEQ multiplex PCR; TCRdb keeps only in-frame clonotypes and omits some of them. The sample gives approximately 200,000 clones, about 72% of which show up once; around an eighth is in the top ten. The sample was PBMCs, taken after 24 months of ibrutinib treatment. The receptor's source is a human donor with chronic lymphocytic leukemia.

The CDR3 DNA is TGTGCCACCAGCAGAAGTAATAATGAGCAGTTCTTC. It yields the protein CATSRSNNEQFF. The gene calls are TRBV15 and TRBJ2-1; D gene unclear. The germline V gene has CDR1 LNHNV and CDR2 YYDKDF (reference sequence). With 2 bases removed from V and 7 bases from J, the gap between germline ends came to 6 bases. The CDR3 totals 12 residues.